This T cell receptor beta chain originates from a study of blood T cell repertoires in COVID-19. About the research overall: The United States, Italy and Spain were the sources of the acute and convalescent COVID-19 samples.

The CDR3 spans 10 residues. Trimming took off 2 bases at V and 4 bases at J, with 2 bases between the two ends. Germline loops: CDR1 GTSNPN, CDR2 SVGIG (reference sequence). Profiling relied on immunoSEQ multiplex PCR, and the TCRdb table lists in-frame clones only, not all of them. The profile shows 98,000 or so clones, approximately 83% of them singletons. Sequencing was done on a sample of peripheral blood. This sequence originates from a woman of 80 years or more with active or convalescent COVID-19. The chain joins TRBV30 to TRBJ1-1; D gene uncertain. The CDR3 DNA reads as TGTGCCTGGAGTCGCACTGAAGCTTTCTTT. Translation: CAWSRTEAFF. Using reference TRBV30 and TRBJ1-1 for the parts outside the CDR3, the full variable domain is SQTIHQWPATLVQPVGSPLSLECTVEGTSNPNLYWYRQAAGRGLQLLFYSVGIGQISSEVPQNLSASRPQDRQFILSSKKLLLSDSGFYLCAWSRTEAFFGQGTRLTVV.